Relative to its sample, the clone carrying this T cell receptor beta chain is medium-sized. Its antigen is unidentified. The sample comes from a study of sequential checkpoint blockade in melanoma. In the study overall: After both sequences, patients received maintenance nivolumab. Overall study results and limits: T-cell fraction and clonality followed PD-L1 and CD8+ counts, not mutational load.

Described treatment: randomized to nivolumab then ipilimumab (arm A) or the reverse (arm B). Sequencing used immunoSEQ multiplex PCR; TCRdb keeps in-frame clones, though not all of them. In the table there are about 13,000 clones, roughly 27% of which are singletons. The starting material was tumor tissue (inferred from file names), obtained from a patient given nivolumab and ipilimumab in sequence. This sequence originates from a human donor with melanoma.

The CDR3 spells CASSNMGGTTNQPQHF. CDR3 nucleotide sequence: TGTGCCAGCAGCAACATGGGCGGGACGACCAATCAGCCCCAGCATTTT. The chain carries TRBV11-3 and TRBJ1-5; tentatively, D is TRBD1 (5 bases). The CDR3 loop spans 16 amino acids. Germline lookup yields CDR1 SGHNT and CDR2 YENEEA. V was shortened by 5 bases and J by 3 bases, with 17 bases between the two germline ends.